Included here is one TCR beta chain sequence, with context. The antigen remains undetermined. TCRdb ran MiXCR on the reads and lists one entry per CDR3 protein. There are approximately 500,000 distinct CDR3 sequences in the sample; 16% occur only once, and roughly a quarter lies in the top ten. These data originate in a study of T cell repertoires in cytomegalovirus infection. At the level of the study: Public TCR beta signatures were indicative of both CMV infection and a matching HLA type.

Study outcomes and limitations: Carriers of CMV plus the relevant HLA were identified by cumulative public TCR beta family frequency. HLA-C-restricted CMV-specific TCR beta clonotypes prevailed in the ex vivo response.

The V gene end was trimmed by 4 bases and the J gene end by 4 bases; junction bases not matched to a gene: 7. CDR1 and CDR2 from the germline V gene are GTSNPN and SVGIG (reference sequence). The CDR3 has 14 residues. The origin of this receptor is a human donor in good health (CMV status not recorded). Some clones in this sample may be carry-over from other donors' samples. The sample comprised CD8+ T cells from PBMCs. V and J are TRBV30 and TRBJ1-5; TRBD1 matches 7 bases. CDR3 amino acids: CAWTATGLNQPQHF. The CDR3 nucleotides are TGTGCCTGGACCGCGACAGGGCTTAATCAGCCCCAGCATTTT.